This T cell receptor beta chain was recovered during a study of T cells in Graves' hyperthyroidism and ophthalmopathy. Across the study: Peripheral blood was acquired at first diagnosis, ahead of any therapy whatsoever.

CDR3 length: 15 residues. Germline V gene sequence: CDR1 SGHDT, CDR2 YYEEEE. V was trimmed by 0 bases and J by 2 bases, leaving 11 bases between them. Pregnant or lactating patients were excluded, as were those with uncontrolled infection or other autoimmune disease. There were TCR beta CDR3 regions amplified from RNA transcripts. The TCR CDR3 was amplified in a first-round RT-PCR using the HTBI primer set. TCRdb re-derived calls from the multiplex PCR reads in MiXCR, one entry per CDR3 protein. This sample has around 420,000 distinct CDR3 sequences, with less than 20% found just once. The chain has TRBV5-6 and TRBJ1-1; D is undetermined. The sequenced sample consisted of blood. The TCR comes from a woman in her late teens or twenties with Graves' hyperthyroidism. This CDR3 reads CASSLAGWQNTEAFF. As DNA, the CDR3 is TGTGCCAGCAGCTTGGCGGGGTGGCAAAACACTGAAGCTTTCTTT.